This TCR beta chain is drawn from a study of cytomegalovirus exposure and HLA in healthy donors (dated by TCRdb to about 2017). In the study overall: An earlier analysis of roughly 500 of the donors reported 276 Gb of sequence data and approximately 120 million unique TCR beta sequences obtained from around 170 million T cells. A later genetic analysis took genome-wide SNP genotypes for about three fifths of the 666 donors and used that subset as a discovery cohort. The number of donors typed differed by locus, with roughly 620-630 for A, B, C, DRB1 and DQB1, 522 for DQA1, under 610 for DPA1, and around 460 for DPB1. Using immunosequencing, the study profiled T cell repertoires from about 620 subjects and related those repertoires to cytomegalovirus serostatus. To study patterns of TCR occurrence, a later analysis re-analyzed previously published TCR beta repertoires from more than 550 donors and added high-resolution HLA genotyping. About five DR-DQ haplotypes were treated as single units for association and clustering because of strong linkage in the cohort. On average, around 240,000 unique TCR beta nucleotide sequences were sequenced per donor among a few hundred genotyped donors of the cohort, with about 19% of those sequences being non-productive. An early release that covered about 600 HLA-typed donors contained approximately 320 gigabases of sequencing data and some 87 million unique TCR sequences. All discovery cohort repertoires had been generated using a single sequencing platform. The study aimed to test whether signatures of past pathogen exposure could be identified by cataloging public T cell receptors. HLA typing covered class I and class II loci at four-digit resolution. Donor age, sex, ethnicity and CMV serostatus were collected together with the repertoire data. Among the approximately 400 genotyped donors, approximately 77% belonged to the genetic ancestry cluster associated with self-reported Caucasian donors. An earlier analysis of 500 to 750 of the donors applied high-throughput TCR beta sequencing to assess whether each TCR beta V gene segment acted as functional or pseudogenic. In addition to the first cohort of approximately 670 subjects, a separate validation cohort of about 120 different subjects was used. Rather than using new phenotypic data, the later analysis identified candidate immune exposures from TCR beta sequences and from how often those sequences occurred across donors. High-throughput TCR immunosequencing, statistical association of individual TCRs with disease status, and machine learning were combined to predict cytomegalovirus infection status.

On this clone: Its antigen target is currently unknown. Per-base quality was not reported, and no clone a single base away is much larger than it.

Libraries were prepared through the immunoSEQ multiplex PCR assay. For the multiplex PCR, a mixture combining 60 forward primers for TCR Vbeta segments and 13 reverse primers for TCR Jbeta segments was used. The CDR3 region of rearranged TCR beta genes was amplified from genomic DNA with a multiplex PCR assay. The Illumina HiSeq System was used to sequence the amplified TCR beta libraries as 87-base-pair reads. Per the original workflow: A later analysis counted about 80 million unique TCR beta chains across the 550 to 750 repertoires, and around 9.9 million of these chains were shared by at least two donors. To remove PCR and sequencing errors, raw reads were error-corrected and collapsed into unique sequences using a nearest-neighbor algorithm that merged closely related sequences. Alignment of CDR3 sequences to IMGT reference sequences was used to assign V, D and J gene segments. For a sequence to be retained, at least a six-nucleotide match to both a V gene segment and a J gene segment was required. Rearrangements were classified as productive when the CDR3 lacked stop codons and remained in frame with V and J, and all other rearrangements were classified as non-productive. Following IMGT convention, CDR3 was defined as the stretch from the second conserved V-encoded cysteine to the conserved J-encoded phenylalanine. Sequences without an unambiguous match to a single V gene segment were excluded from the earlier analysis of several hundred of the donors. In an earlier analysis of 450 to 750 of the donors, a V segment was called functional when productive rearrangements were above 56.7%, and segregating when the standard deviation between donors exceeded 5%. A statistical classification framework was built to diagnose cytomegalovirus status from the catalog of TCR beta chain sequences. V and J gene assignment, in a later analysis, came from comparing TCR nucleotide sequences with IMGT/GENE-DB human TR gene sequences. A later analysis assigned CDR3 sequences and most-parsimonious VDJ recombination scenarios with the TCRdist pipeline. In a later analysis, each TCR beta chain was defined by its CDR3 amino acid sequence together with its V-gene family, and reads lacking a unique V-gene family were excluded. As a way to deal with suspected cross-contamination and a sequencing artifact, a later analysis dropped 640 or so nucleotide sequences that were highly shared and had low generation probability. In a later analysis, a clonal expansion index for each public chain was calculated from normalized within-repertoire ranks of inferred template counts. Generation probabilities in a later analysis came from a VDJ recombination model fitted to out-of-frame rearrangements, and those results were checked against IGoR. A later analysis scored TCR-TCR, TCR-HLA and TCR-CMV co-occurrence with hypergeometric tests, applying a repertoire-size bias correction to TCR pairs. In a later analysis, false discovery rates were estimated by permuting HLA or CMV assignments 20 times. A later analysis grouped co-occurring TCRs with DBSCAN, adding TCRdist sequence similarity when clustering within HLA-allele-positive subsets. Repertoires with fewer than 30,000 or more than 120,000 public chains, plus five repertoires with anomalous nucleotide sharing, were excluded from co-occurrence clustering. TCRdb stores this immuneACCESS table with in-frame sequences only. Part of the clones is absent; in the studies checked, under half of the shortfall reflects unresolved V genes, and no reason is known for the rest. V, J and clone size derive from that table, while D and trimming were established from the DNA sequence. Recorded for this sample are about 190,000 clones; approximately 88% of them occurred a single time. Clones ranked in the top ten supply roughly 2.6% of the sample.

The cohort comprised some 700 healthy bone marrow donors. At the time of sampling, every cohort member was nominally healthy, though immune exposures that went unrecorded were likely present. The donor tested CMV seropositive and was one of the 289 seropositive cohort members. Each donor provided a peripheral blood sample, and peripheral blood mononuclear cells were used for TCR beta sequencing. The Qiagen DNeasy Blood Extraction Kit was used to extract genomic DNA from the blood cell samples. Results the study describes overall, beyond this receptor: Most TCR sequences were seen in very few donors, while some public TCRs were found in many individuals. The classifier was reported to diagnose cytomegalovirus status with high specificity and sensitivity in both the original and validation cohorts. A later analysis found that HLA-associated TCR beta chains were more clonally expanded and had lower generation probabilities than equally common non-associated chains. A later analysis reported that several top co-occurrence clusters appeared linked to parvovirus B19, influenza, CMV and Epstein-Barr virus. Only TCR beta chains were sequenced in this cohort, and the absence of alpha or paired-chain data limited detectable features. A later analysis associated 16,951 TCR beta sequences with specific HLA alleles at a false discovery rate of 0.05. A later genetic analysis reported fewer N-insertions in productive TCRs among donors in an Asian-associated ancestry cluster than the approximately 670-donor mean. CMV serostatus was the only immune exposure information available for the cohort. A later analysis found that TCR association rates varied across HLA loci, with DRB1 alleles showing the most associated TCRs and HLA-C alleles the fewest. Because HLA typing was unavailable for some donors at each locus, only the typed subset was used in association tests. A later analysis found that most CMV-associated TCR beta chains appeared HLA-restricted, with HLA associations seemingly driven largely by CMV exposure. According to the authors, the approach could potentially be generalized to other disease states and immunological phenotypes. In vitro tests confirmed that three of the cytomegalovirus-associated TCR beta chains recognize cytomegalovirus antigens. A further reported finding was that TCR beta sequences accurately predicted the HLA-A and HLA-B alleles for most subjects in the first cohort. Because counts were too low, roughly 17 rarely observed V segments, including chromosome 9 orphons, were left out of the earlier analysis of 500 to 650 of the donors. Correlated functional status among segregating V segments might reflect linkage disequilibrium, but an unknown experimental factor could not be ruled out. Sequencing depth was assumed to be roughly uniform across donors in the presence/absence analyses, though that assumption may not hold. A group of highly shared sequence variants was considered likely to be a technical artifact of the sequencing pipeline. Strong co-occurrence of HLA alleles, especially DR and DQ, made assigning TCR associations to individual alleles difficult. V-gene and J-gene trimming of TCR beta chains was associated with a missense DCLRE1C variant in a later genetic analysis, and the association was replicated in an independent cohort. The study gave a list of roughly 150 TCR beta chains associated with cytomegalovirus. In an earlier analysis of 500 to 650 of the donors, most TCR beta V segments appeared in productive rearrangements about 87% or about 30% of the time, broadly matching IMGT annotations.

The TCR originated in a woman in her 50s in good health and CMV-seropositive. Sequencing was carried out using PBMCs.

The CDR3 loop reads CASSARGVNYGYTF. The DNA sequence is as follows: TGTGCCAGCAGCGCCCGGGGGGTGAACTATGGCTACACCTTC. The sequence links TRBV5-4 to TRBJ1-2, with TRBD1 as a weak D call on 5 bases. The trim is 4 bases for V and 2 bases for J, with a gap of 12 bases between the germline ends. The CDR3 runs 14 residues from the cysteine to the phenylalanine. The only DNA kept is the CDR3, 42 bases in frame from the first base. For CDR1 and CDR2, the germline V gene (reference sequence) lists SGHNT and YYREEE.